This T cell receptor beta chain was sequenced for a study of T cell repertoires in cytomegalovirus infection. About the research overall: Both recently identified HLA-C-restricted and well-studied HLA-B-restricted CMV epitopes were used in the study. Both CMV infection and a matching HLA type were indicated by public TCR beta signatures. General study results and limits: HLA-C-restricted CMV clonotypes gave the most frequent clonotype in two of eight donors.

The length of the CDR3 is 13 residues. V trimming: 6 bases; J trimming: 5 bases; junction bases outside the gene matches: 5. Looked up from germline, CDR1 is MDHEN and CDR2 is SYDVKM. TCRdb independently ran MiXCR on the reads; one entry per CDR3 protein. The repertoire consists of roughly 990,000 distinct CDR3 sequences, with 25% to 40% occurring once and the leading ten covering roughly an eighth. As for this clonotype: Its antigen remains unidentified. In this CDR3 the conserved last residue, phenylalanine or tryptophan, is missing, so a read error is likely.

This chain links TRBV28 with TRBJ2-5; 8 nucleotides line up with TRBD1. This receptor was obtained from a human donor in good health (CMV status not recorded). Some clones in this sample may be carry-over from other donors' samples. Here the sequenced sample was cultured CD8+ T cells from PBMCs, taken from culture after CMV antigen stimulation. The CDR3 coding sequence is TGTGCCAGCAGAGCAGGGGGCGCGGAGACCCAGTACTTA. This codes for CASRAGGAETQYL.